Presented here are 21 T cell receptor beta chains from one specimen sequenced in a study of T cell changes during pregnancy in multiple sclerosis. TCRdb's copy holds only in-frame clones and misses some; the assay was immunoSEQ multiplex PCR. The table lists approximately 63,000 clones, roughly 92% of them singletons. Sequences were derived from peripheral blood, sampled in the third trimester of pregnancy. These receptors all stem from a female donor in good health, enrolled as a control in a pregnancy study.

CDR3: CASSLYLAEGNEQFF. DNA of the CDR3: TGTGCCAGCAGCTTGTATCTAGCGGAGGGCAATGAGCAGTTCTTC. V usage is TRBV5-5 and J usage is TRBJ2-1; 7 nucleotides agree with TRBD2. V gave up 1 base and J gave up 6 bases; unmatched junction bases: 7. CDR1 SGHKS and CDR2 YYEKEE come from the germline V gene (reference sequence). The CDR3 is made up of 15 amino acids.

The chain employs TRBV5-1 and TRBJ2-7; possibly TRBD1 for D (5 bases). V was trimmed by 0 bases and J by 4 bases, leaving 14 bases between them. CDR1 SGHRS and CDR2 YFSETQ come from the germline V gene. The CDR3 consists of 15 residues. The CDR3 DNA reads TGCGCCAGCAGCTTGGTAGGGGTCAGATCGTACGAGCAGTACTTC. This codes for CASSLVGVRSYEQYF.

V and J are TRBV7-2 and TRBJ2-7; 12 bases are a match to TRBD1. Losses at the gene ends were 5 bases for V and 4 bases for J; bases not matched to a gene: 3. The CDR3 is 14 residues long. Germline CDR1 is SGHTA and CDR2 is FQGNSA. The CDR3 nucleotides are TGTGCCAGCAGCCGGGACAGGGGGCGATACGAGCAGTACTTC. Its protein is CASSRDRGRYEQYF.

V is TRBV19 and J is TRBJ1-5, with 7 bases fitting TRBD1. Germline assignment: CDR1 LNHDA and CDR2 SQIVND (reference sequence). The V segment lost 6 bases and the J segment 3 bases; nucleotides outside the gene matches: 11. The length of the CDR3 is 16 residues. The CDR3 DNA is TGTGCCAGTAGCGTACGAAGGGGGCGCGTCAATCAGCCCCAGCATTTT. This translates into CASSVRRGRVNQPQHF. The whole variable domain, filled in from reference TRBV19 and TRBJ1-5, reads DGGITQSPKYLFRKEGQNVTLSCEQNLNHDAMYWYRQDPGQGLRLIYYSQIVNDFQKGDIAEGYSVSREKKESFPLTVTSAQKNPTAFYLCASSVRRGRVNQPQHFGDGTRLSIL.

The chain has TRBV6-5 and TRBJ2-7; a possible D gene is TRBD1 (6 bases). V was trimmed by 6 bases and J by 3 bases, leaving 15 bases between them. Germline assignment: CDR1 MNHEY and CDR2 SVGAGI. This CDR3 is 14 amino acids long. Written as DNA, the CDR3 is TGTGCCAGCAGCCTACTAGGGGGTATCTACGAGCAGTACTTC. This gives the protein CASSLLGGIYEQYF.

The V call is TRBV30, the J call TRBJ1-2, with 7 bases fitting TRBD1. CDR1 is GTSNPN, CDR2 SVGIG, per germline (reference sequence). The J segment lost 7 bases and the V segment lost 3 bases, leaving 14 bases of the junction unmatched. This CDR3 is 15 amino acids long. Here the CDR3 reads CAWSEIPGQSAGYTF. CDR3 nucleotide sequence: TGTGCCTGGAGCGAAATCCCGGGACAGTCTGCTGGCTACACCTTC.

The chain couples TRBV27 to TRBJ1-5; the D gene is possibly TRBD1 (6 bases). Germline assignment: CDR1 MNHEY and CDR2 SMNVEV (reference sequence). This CDR3 is built from 15 residues. Deletions cut 8 bases from V and 0 bases from J, with 14 bases between. The CDR3 loop is CASPRAGDSNQPQHF. DNA for the CDR3: TGTGCCAGCCCGAGGGCAGGGGATAGCAATCAGCCCCAGCATTTT.

The J gene is TRBJ2-5, the V gene TRBV9; unclear D gene. CDR1 is SGDLS and CDR2 is YYNGEE in the germline V gene. The CDR3 is made up of 15 amino acids. V lost 0 bases, J lost 1 base, and 10 bases lay in between. This CDR3 is CASSVALTGQETQYF. The CDR3 nucleotides are TGTGCCAGCAGCGTAGCCCTAACGGGCCAAGAGACCCAGTACTTC.

This chain links TRBV29-1 with TRBJ1-4; tentatively, D is TRBD1 (5 bases). Per germline, CDR1 SQVTM and CDR2 ANQGSEA. The germline V and J ends were trimmed by 5 bases and 8 bases, with 12 bases remaining between them. The CDR3 is 12 residues long. The CDR3 nucleotides read TGCAGCGTTCCGACAGAAGGGGAAAAACTGTTTTTT. Translated, it gives CSVPTEGEKLFF.

The chain joins TRBV7-9 to TRBJ2-7; 8 positions match TRBD1. This CDR3 has 12 residues. The V segment lost 5 bases and the J segment 6 bases; nucleotides outside the gene matches: 3. Germline CDR1 SEHNR, CDR2 FQNEAQ (reference sequence). CDR3: CASSPQGGEQYF. Here the CDR3 DNA reads TGTGCCAGCAGCCCACAGGGGGGCGAGCAGTACTTC. Using reference TRBV7-9 and TRBJ2-7 for the parts outside the CDR3, the full variable domain is DTGVSQNPRHKITKRGQNVTFRCDPISEHNRLYWYRQTLGQGPEFLTYFQNEAQLEKSRLLSDRFSAERPKGSFSTLEIQRTEQGDSAMYLCASSPQGGEQYFGPGTRLTVT.

V and J are TRBV13 and TRBJ2-5, with D unresolved. CDR3 size: 13 residues. Trimming removed 1 base from V and 1 base from J, with 4 bases in between. The germline V gene has CDR1 PRHDT and CDR2 FYEKMQ (reference sequence). CDR3 DNA sequence: TGTGCCAGCAGCTTAGTGGCCCAAGAGACCCAGTACTTC. It encodes CASSLVAQETQYF.

This clone was observed a handful of times. V and J are TRBV29-1 and TRBJ2-3, with 7 positions matching TRBD2. The CDR3 is made up of 15 amino acids. V lost 6 bases and J lost 5; bases outside the gene matches: 14. CDR1 and CDR2 from the germline V gene are SQVTM and ANQGSEA. CDR3 sequence reads: CSVQRGGRLEDTQYF. The DNA of the CDR3 is TGCAGCGTGCAGCGAGGCGGGAGACTAGAAGATACGCAGTATTTT.

The count of this clone is one. The chain links TRBV2 to TRBJ2-3, with D perhaps TRBD2 (7 bases). The CDR3 length is 17 residues. V shed 4 bases and J shed 1 base, with 18 bases lying between them. Germline V gene sequence: CDR1 SNHLY, CDR2 FYNNEI. The CDR3 spells CASSGGGGLAGTDTQYF. The CDR3 DNA reads as TGTGCCAGCAGTGGAGGGGGGGGATTAGCGGGCACAGATACGCAGTATTTT.

The rearrangement uses TRBV7-9 and TRBJ2-7; D remains ambiguous. V was trimmed by 3 bases and J by 0 bases, leaving 6 bases between them. CDR1 and CDR2 (germline): SEHNR, FQNEAQ (reference sequence). CDR3 length equals 13 residues. CDR3 nucleotides: TGTGCCAGCAGCTTGGTGAGCTCCTACGAGCAGTACTTC. It encodes CASSLVSSYEQYF. Full variable domain (remainder filled in from reference TRBV7-9 and TRBJ2-7): DTGVSQNPRHKITKRGQNVTFRCDPISEHNRLYWYRQTLGQGPEFLTYFQNEAQLEKSRLLSDRFSAERPKGSFSTLEIQRTEQGDSAMYLCASSLVSSYEQYFGPGTRLTVT.

J is TRBJ1-2 and V is TRBV29-1, with 10 bases matching TRBD1. Trimming cost V 5 bases and J 7 bases; bases outside gene matches: 4. This CDR3 is built from 12 residues. Germline V gene lookup returns CDR1 SQVTM and CDR2 ANQGSEA. This CDR3 reads CSVPGQGPGYTF. CDR3 in DNA: TGCAGCGTTCCGGGACAGGGGCCTGGCTACACCTTC.

V is TRBV5-1 and J is TRBJ1-3, with D possibly being TRBD1 (5 bases). Trimming cost V 4 bases and J 0 bases, with 8 bases left between them. The CDR3 loop spans 14 amino acids. From germline, CDR1 is SGHRS and CDR2 YFSETQ. The CDR3 loop is CASSLTASGNTIYF. DNA of the CDR3: TGCGCCAGCAGCCTGACAGCCTCTGGAAACACCATATATTTT.

CDR3 nucleotides: TGTGCCAGCAGCTTGGGGACAGGGGAATACTCACCCCTCCACTTT. It yields the protein CASSLGTGEYSPLHF. The chain is built from TRBV5-4 and TRBJ1-6, with 9 bases matching TRBD1. The CDR3 totals 15 residues. V trimming: 0 bases; J trimming: 10 bases; junction bases outside the gene matches: 5. Germline CDR1 reads SGHNT; CDR2 reads YYREEE (reference sequence).

The rearrangement uses TRBV6-7 and TRBJ2-7, with a weak D call TRBD1 (6 bases). TRBV6-7 is an ORF, with its function uncertain. CDR3 length: 14 amino acids. V lost 6 bases and J lost 6, with 18 bases in between. CDR3 sequence reads: CASSTPGHKGEQYF. CDR3 nucleotides: TGTGCCAGCAGCACGCCGGGACACAAAGGCGAGCAGTACTTC.

The chain employs TRBV30 and TRBJ2-3, with TRBD2 matching 11 bases. With 8 bases clipped from V and 7 bases from J, the junction kept 14 bases outside the gene matches. The CDR3 is 15 residues long. CDR1 and CDR2 (germline): GTSNPN, SVGIG (reference sequence). The CDR3 DNA reads TGTGCCATCTCCTCACTAGCGGGAGAACTATATACGCAGTATTTT. It is translated as CAISSLAGELYTQYF.

The chain links TRBV7-2 to TRBJ2-3, with TRBD2 matching over 7 bases. Germline CDR1 is SGHTA and CDR2 is FQGNSA. Losses at the gene ends were 0 bases for V and 9 bases for J; bases not matched to a gene: 9. The length of the CDR3 is 15 residues. CDR3 residues: CASSLAPGGRPTQYF. CDR3 DNA sequence: TGTGCCAGCAGCTTAGCGCCGGGAGGCCGCCCAACGCAGTATTTT.

The V call is TRBV29-1, the J call TRBJ1-2, with TRBD1 as a possible D gene (5 bases). The CDR3 spans 12 residues. From germline, CDR1 is SQVTM and CDR2 ANQGSEA. Trimming cost V 4 bases and J 3 bases, with 9 bases left between them. The CDR3 protein is CSVVGGDYGYTF. The CDR3 coding sequence is TGCAGCGTTGTGGGGGGTGACTATGGCTACACCTTC.